This entry concerns a single T cell receptor (beta chain). What it recognizes is unknown. MiXCR, run by TCRdb on the RT-PCR reads, gives a single entry per CDR3 protein. The top ten hold around 10% of the sample, which has a few hundred thousand distinct CDR3 sequences, around 11% seen once. This CDR3 contains 13 residues. V lost 8 bases, J lost 5 bases, and 12 bases lay in between. The data are from a study of response to subunit inactivated influenza vaccine. General study results and limits: Every seasonal influenza vaccination brings in few new T cells, the authors suggested.

The same sample was also used in a study of T cells expressing NK-cell markers. This second study notes: UMIs were included in TCR beta cDNA generated by 5'RACE template switching. HCMV seropositivity marked seven of the eight sequenced donors; one was seronegative. It remained uncertain whether the expanded NKG2C+ T cell clones were specific for HCMV antigens.

The TCR was taken from a man in his fifties or sixties who received an inactivated influenza vaccine. This rearrangement joins TRBV12-3 or TRBV12-4 to TRBJ2-2; D unclear. Material: PBMCs from blood, obtained on the day of vaccination. The CDR3 sequence is CASGRVTTGELFF. The CDR3 nucleotides are TGTGCCAGCGGCCGTGTGACAACCGGGGAGCTGTTTTTT.